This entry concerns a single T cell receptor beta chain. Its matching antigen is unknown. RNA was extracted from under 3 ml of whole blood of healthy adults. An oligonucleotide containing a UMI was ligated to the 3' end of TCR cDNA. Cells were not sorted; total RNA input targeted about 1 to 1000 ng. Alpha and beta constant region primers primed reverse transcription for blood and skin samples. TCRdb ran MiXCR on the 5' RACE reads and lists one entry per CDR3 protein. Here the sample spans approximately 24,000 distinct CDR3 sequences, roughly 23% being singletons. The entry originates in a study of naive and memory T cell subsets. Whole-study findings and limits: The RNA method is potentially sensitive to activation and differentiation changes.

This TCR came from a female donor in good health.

For the CDR3, the DNA is TGTGCAGCTCACCACGGGGATCAGCCCCAGCATTTT. Translated: CAAHHGDQPQHF. The chain links TRBV18 to TRBJ1-5; D is uncertain. CDR1 is KGHSH, CDR2 LQKENI, per germline. CDR3 length: 12 residues.